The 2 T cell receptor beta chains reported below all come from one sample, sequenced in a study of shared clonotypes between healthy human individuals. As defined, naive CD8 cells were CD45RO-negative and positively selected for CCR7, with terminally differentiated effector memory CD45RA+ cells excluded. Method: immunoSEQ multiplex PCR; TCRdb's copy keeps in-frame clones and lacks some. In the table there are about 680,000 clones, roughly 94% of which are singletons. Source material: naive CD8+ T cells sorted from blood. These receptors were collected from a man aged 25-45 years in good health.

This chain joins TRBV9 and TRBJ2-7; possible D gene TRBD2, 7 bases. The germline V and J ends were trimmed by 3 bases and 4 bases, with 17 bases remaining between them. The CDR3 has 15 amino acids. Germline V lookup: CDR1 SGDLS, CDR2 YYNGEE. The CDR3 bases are TGTGCCAGCAGCGAATTTGGGGGGGCTGGGTACGAGCAGTACTTC. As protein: CASSEFGGAGYEQYF.

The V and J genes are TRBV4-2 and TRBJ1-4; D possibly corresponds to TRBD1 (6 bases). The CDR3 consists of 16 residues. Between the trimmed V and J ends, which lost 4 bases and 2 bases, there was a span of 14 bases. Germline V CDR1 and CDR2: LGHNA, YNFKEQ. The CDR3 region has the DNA TGTGCCAGCAGCCGGACCGAGGGGGGTACTAATGAAAAACTGTTTTTT. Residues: CASSRTEGGTNEKLFF.